Each of the 32 T cell receptor beta chains below was sequenced from the same sample in a study of control samples from healthy donors and cancer patients. Clones were sequenced by immunoSEQ multiplex PCR, and TCRdb holds only the in-frame ones, with some missing. The table records 120,000 or so clones, around nine tenths of them present only once. Sequenced: blood. The source of these receptors is a man aged 18 to 29 in good health.

V and J are TRBV7-3 and TRBJ2-1; no firm D call. The CDR3 contains 13 residues. Germline V CDR1 and CDR2: SGHTA, FQGTGA. V was shortened by 0 bases and J by 5 bases, with 5 bases between the two germline ends. The CDR3 loop is CASSLTGHNEQFF. The CDR3, as DNA: TGTGCCAGCAGCTTAACCGGACACAATGAGCAGTTCTTC.

This sequence joins TRBV29-1 and TRBJ2-3; TRBD1 aligns across 9 bases. Germline V gene lookup returns CDR1 SQVTM and CDR2 ANQGSEA. J was trimmed by 5 bases and V by 6 bases; bases with no gene match: 6. CDR3 length: 13 residues. CDR3 loop: CSVPGQGLDTQYF. The CDR3 DNA follows: TGCAGCGTACCAGGACAGGGGCTAGATACGCAGTATTTT.

J is TRBJ2-1 and V is TRBV4-1; TRBD1 matches 9 bases. The V and J ends lost 1 base and 4 bases, in that order; junction bases with no gene match: 2. The CDR3 runs to 15 residues. Per germline, CDR1 MGHRA and CDR2 YSYEKL. CDR3 residues: CASSQGGQGYNEQFF. Here the CDR3 DNA reads TGCGCCAGCAGCCAAGGGGGACAGGGATACAATGAGCAGTTCTTC.

The genes are TRBV19 and TRBJ1-1; D remains unclear. The CDR3 is 13 residues long. Germline V gene lookup returns CDR1 LNHDA and CDR2 SQIVND (reference sequence). Trimming left V 3 bases short and J 0 bases short, with 5 bases between. Here the CDR3 reads CASSIILNTEAFF. CDR3 DNA: TGTGCCAGTAGTATCATTCTGAACACTGAAGCTTTCTTT.

The rearrangement joins TRBV29-1 to TRBJ2-1, with 7 positions matching TRBD2. The junction had 5 bases not matched to a gene; V was cut back by 2 bases and J by 7 bases. The germline V gene encodes CDR1 SQVTM and CDR2 ANQGSEA. There are 13 residues in the CDR3. The CDR3 nucleotides read TGCAGCGTTGAACCGGGGCGGGGGAATGAGCAGTTCTTC. It translates to CSVEPGRGNEQFF.

This clone appeared once. This sequence joins TRBV9 and TRBJ1-6, with 7 positions matching TRBD1. V trimming: 3 bases; J trimming: 8 bases; junction bases outside the gene matches: 8. Germline CDR1 and CDR2: SGDLS and YYNGEE. This CDR3 spans 15 amino acids. The DNA for the CDR3 is TGTGCCAGCAGCGCAGAACAGGGGCGATATTCACCCCTCCACTTT. It specifies CASSAEQGRYSPLHF.

The rearrangement joins TRBV18 to TRBJ2-2; D not resolved. Trimming took off 3 bases at V and 1 base at J, with 3 bases between the two ends. This CDR3 is 13 amino acids long. From germline, CDR1 is KGHSH and CDR2 LQKENI. CDR3 amino acids: CASSPLNTGELFF. The DNA for the CDR3 is TGTGCCAGCTCACCGCTGAACACCGGGGAGCTGTTTTTT.

The rearrangement joins TRBV28 to TRBJ2-2; perhaps TRBD2 as D (6 bases). The CDR3 covers 15 residues. Germline lookup yields CDR1 MDHEN and CDR2 SYDVKM. The germline V and J ends were trimmed by 6 bases and 6 bases, with 17 bases remaining between them. The CDR3 loop reads CASSTDYTKPGELFF. In nucleotides, the CDR3 is TGTGCCAGCAGCACGGACTATACTAAGCCCGGGGAGCTGTTTTTT.

J is TRBJ1-5 and V is TRBV28; TRBD1 is a possible D gene (6 bases). Trimming cost V 6 bases and J 0 bases, with 12 bases left between them. The CDR3 totals 15 residues. CDR1 and CDR2 (germline): MDHEN, SYDVKM. The CDR3 DNA follows: TGTGCCAGCAGCGCACAGGGATTTAGCAATCAGCCCCAGCATTTT. This gives the protein CASSAQGFSNQPQHF.

This clone has a single count. CDR3 bases: TGTGCCAGCAGTTTACGCAATCAGCCCCAGCATTTT. As protein: CASSLRNQPQHF. The chain uses TRBV27 and TRBJ1-5; no clear D gene. Germline loops: CDR1 MNHEY, CDR2 SMNVEV (reference sequence). CDR3 size: 12 residues. Trimming stripped 2 bases from V and 2 bases from J, with 1 base between.

This clone turned up a few times. This chain links TRBV7-9 with TRBJ2-3; D is tentatively TRBD1 or TRBD2 (5 bases each). The CDR3 runs to 15 residues. Germline V CDR1 and CDR2: SEHNR, FQNEAQ (reference sequence). Trimming pared 6 bases from V and 3 bases from J, leaving 16 bases between. CDR3 coding DNA: TGTGCCAGCAGTTTGAGGGGCCTTGGGACAGATACGCAGTATTTT. This codes for CASSLRGLGTDTQYF.

The rearrangement joins TRBV2 to TRBJ1-2; weak D call: TRBD1 (6 bases). The CDR3 is made up of 15 amino acids. Germline V gene sequence: CDR1 SNHLY, CDR2 FYNNEI. Trimming pared 0 bases from V and 5 bases from J, leaving 13 bases between. CDR3 residues: CASSEAPGTSYGYTF. Written as DNA, the CDR3 is TGTGCCAGCAGTGAAGCGCCCGGGACATCATATGGCTACACCTTC.

This chain uses TRBV19 with TRBJ1-4; 7 nucleotides match TRBD1. This CDR3 is built from 16 residues. Germline V gene lookup returns CDR1 LNHDA and CDR2 SQIVND (reference sequence). The junction had 6 bases not matched to a gene; V was cut back by 5 bases and J by 0 bases. CDR3 in DNA: TGTGCCAGTAGTTTCCCAACAGGGGCAACTAATGAAAAACTGTTTTTT. Its protein is CASSFPTGATNEKLFF.

DNA of the CDR3: TGCGCCAGCAGTGAGGTGACAGACGCCTACGAGCAGTACTTC. It specifies CASSEVTDAYEQYF. The chain is built from TRBV10-1 and TRBJ2-7; maybe TRBD1 (5 bases). This CDR3 is built from 14 residues. Germline V gene data show CDR1 as WNHNN and CDR2 as SYGVQD (reference sequence). The germline V and J ends were trimmed by 2 bases and 2 bases, with 10 bases remaining between them.

This chain links TRBV6-5 with TRBJ2-1, with TRBD2 matching over 12 bases. Germline CDR1 MNHEY, CDR2 SVGAGI. CDR3 size: 15 residues. V lost 7 bases to trimming and J lost 5 bases; unmatched junction nucleotides: 6. CDR3 sequence reads: CASTAGLAGDNEQFF. CDR3 nucleotide sequence: TGTGCCAGCACCGCGGGACTAGCGGGTGACAATGAGCAGTTCTTC.

The chain joins TRBV7-2 to TRBJ1-1; 8 bases agree with TRBD1. CDR3 length: 17 amino acids. V lost 6 bases, J lost 0 bases, and 12 bases stayed unmatched. Looked up from germline, CDR1 is SGHTA and CDR2 is FQGNSA. In DNA form, the CDR3 reads TGTGCCAGCAGTTTTAGGCCAGGGGGCCTTCTGAACACTGAAGCTTTCTTT. This codes for CASSFRPGGLLNTEAFF.

The rearrangement links TRBV3-1 (or the pseudogene TRBV3-2) to TRBJ2-7; D is unclear. V was clipped by 1 base and J by 0 bases, with 4 bases between them. CDR1 is LGHDT and CDR2 is YNNKEL in the germline V gene (reference sequence). The CDR3 has 13 amino acids. The CDR3 region has the DNA TGTGCCAGCAGCCAAGTTGTCTCCTACGAGCAGTACGTC. This translates into CASSQVVSYEQYV.

The rearrangement uses TRBV27 and TRBJ2-5, with unresolved D. Per germline, CDR1 MNHEY and CDR2 SMNVEV (reference sequence). This CDR3 comprises 14 residues. V was trimmed by 0 bases and J by 1 base, leaving 6 bases between them. The CDR3 DNA reads TGTGCCAGCAGTTTATCCCGCATCCAAGAGACCCAGTACTTC. Translation gives CASSLSRIQETQYF.

This chain uses TRBV28 with TRBJ1-2; TRBD1 aligns across 8 bases. This CDR3 spans 15 amino acids. Trimming at V came to 4 bases and at J to 4 bases, leaving 8 bases not matched to a gene. The germline CDR1 and CDR2 sequences are MDHEN and SYDVKM. The CDR3 sequence is CASSWGQVLFYGYTF. For the CDR3, the DNA is TGTGCCAGCAGTTGGGGACAGGTTCTTTTCTATGGCTACACCTTC.

The V call is TRBV5-5, the J call TRBJ1-6; possible D gene TRBD1, 5 bases. Per germline, CDR1 SGHKS and CDR2 YYEKEE (reference sequence). V dropped 4 bases and J dropped 5 bases, with 16 bases sitting between them. CDR3 length: 16 amino acids. Written as DNA, the CDR3 is TGTGCCAGCAGCCTCCATACACCGGACAATAATTCACCCCTCCACTTT. It codes for CASSLHTPDNNSPLHF.

The gene calls are TRBV18 and TRBJ1-2; possible D gene TRBD1, 5 bases. The CDR3 is 16 residues long. Germline V gene data show CDR1 as KGHSH and CDR2 as LQKENI. Trimming cost V 6 bases and J 0 bases, with 17 bases left between them. CDR3 in amino acids: CASSLTDAPANYGYTF. CDR3 coding DNA: TGTGCCAGCTCCCTGACAGATGCGCCAGCTAACTATGGCTACACCTTC.

The rearrangement joins TRBV6-4 to TRBJ2-3; D not resolved. The V and J ends lost 4 bases and 4 bases respectively, with 12 bases between them. Germline V gene lookup returns CDR1 MRHNA and CDR2 SNTAGT. The CDR3 contains 14 residues. CDR3 sequence reads: CASSGDAQSDTQYF. In DNA form, the CDR3 reads TGTGCCAGCAGTGGAGACGCGCAATCAGATACGCAGTATTTT.

J is TRBJ1-6 and V is TRBV6-5; possibly TRBD1 for D (5 bases). Germline-derived CDR1 and CDR2 are MNHEY and SVGAGI. The CDR3 is 14 residues long. V was trimmed by 4 bases and J by 6 bases, leaving 10 bases between them. The CDR3 region has the DNA TGTGCCAGCAGTTTATCAGGGACTAATTCACCCCTCCACTTT. Protein sequence: CASSLSGTNSPLHF.

The rearrangement joins TRBV9 to TRBJ2-3, with D possibly matching TRBD2 (5 bases). The germline gives CDR1 SGDLS, CDR2 YYNGEE. The CDR3 loop spans 14 amino acids. Trimming left V 4 bases short and J 1 base short, with 10 bases between. CDR3: CASSQAGRTDTQYF. CDR3 bases: TGTGCCAGCAGCCAGGCGGGCCGCACAGATACGCAGTATTTT.

This clone was seen only a few times. V and J are TRBV12-3 or TRBV12-4 and TRBJ2-4, with 7 bases lining up with TRBD2. Trimming at V came to 8 bases and at J to 4 bases, leaving 5 bases not matched to a gene. CDR3 length: 13 residues. Written as DNA, the CDR3 is TGTGCCAGCGCTTACGGGGGGAAAAACATTCAGTACTTC. It codes for CASAYGGKNIQYF.

The chain uses TRBV10-1 and TRBJ2-1; D is ambiguous. Trimming shortened V by 0 bases and J by 8 bases, and 8 bases separated the two germline ends. CDR3 length: 13 residues. Germline V lookup: CDR1 WNHNN, CDR2 SYGVQD (reference sequence). The CDR3 DNA follows: TGCGCCAGCAGTGAGTCGCCCGGACATGAGCAGTTCTTC. Protein sequence: CASSESPGHEQFF.

The J gene is TRBJ2-6, the V gene TRBV2, with TRBD2 as a possible D gene (5 bases). Germline CDR1 and CDR2: SNHLY and FYNNEI. V dropped 5 bases and J dropped 0 bases, with 14 bases sitting between them. The CDR3 is 17 residues long. Here the CDR3 DNA reads TGTGCCAGCAGTTCGCCTACACGGGACTCTGGGGCCAACGTCCTGACTTTC. This encodes CASSSPTRDSGANVLTF.

V usage is TRBV19 and J usage is TRBJ1-3; D gene uncertain. The CDR3 runs 15 residues. Germline CDR1 and CDR2: LNHDA and SQIVND (reference sequence). Trimming removed 2 bases from V and 1 base from J, with 9 bases in between. CDR3 residues: CASSIRARSGNTIYF. CDR3 DNA: TGTGCCAGTAGTATAAGGGCCAGATCTGGAAACACCATATATTTT.

The chain employs TRBV6-5 and TRBJ1-6; no definite D call. The CDR3 totals 13 residues. With 6 bases removed from V and 11 bases from J, the gap between germline ends came to 14 bases. CDR1 and CDR2 from the germline V gene are MNHEY and SVGAGI. CDR3 sequence reads: CASRGGPAAPLHF. The CDR3 DNA follows: TGTGCCAGCAGGGGTGGGCCCGCCGCACCCCTCCACTTT.

The rearrangement links TRBV20-1 to TRBJ2-1; D gene unclear. This CDR3 has 9 residues. Trimming stripped 5 bases from V and 4 bases from J, with 0 bases between. Per the germline V gene, CDR1 is DFQATT and CDR2 is SNEGSKA (reference sequence). The CDR3 sequence: CSAYNEQFF. The CDR3 DNA reads TGCAGTGCTTACAATGAGCAGTTCTTC.

J is TRBJ1-3 and V is TRBV29-1; 9 bases match TRBD1. Germline trimming cut 1 base from V and 0 bases from J; bases unmatched to any gene: 13. This CDR3 contains 19 residues. Germline V gene sequence: CDR1 SQVTM, CDR2 ANQGSEA. The CDR3, as DNA: TGCAGCGTTGAAGTAATGGGACAGGGTCCAGCGAGCTCTGGAAACACCATATATTTT. Protein product: CSVEVMGQGPASSGNTIYF. The complete variable domain, with remaining parts taken from reference TRBV29-1 and TRBJ1-3, reads SAVISQKPSRDICQRGTSLTIQCQVDSQVTMMFWYRQQPGQSLTLIATANQGSEATYESGFVIDKFPISRPNLTFSTLTVSNMSPEDSSIYLCSVEVMGQGPASSGNTIYFGEGSWLTVV.

J is TRBJ1-1 and V is TRBV3-1 (or the pseudogene TRBV3-2); 9 bases map to TRBD1. Looked up from germline, CDR1 is LGHDT and CDR2 is YNNKEL (reference sequence). There are 16 residues in the CDR3. V lost 4 bases and J lost 5; bases outside the gene matches: 11. CDR3 coding DNA: TGTGCCAGCAGCCCCCAGAGGGACAGGGAGGTGACTGAAGCTTTCTTT. Translating it yields CASSPQRDREVTEAFF.